The 16 T cell receptor beta chains below come from one sample, sequenced in a study of shared clonotypes between healthy human individuals (dated by TCRdb to 2020 to 2021). Libraries were constructed by the immunoSEQ multiplex PCR assay. This immuneACCESS table, as held by TCRdb, lists in-frame sequences with V and J called but not all clones. Of the missing ones, under half trace to an unresolved V gene in checked studies; the others have no known cause. Counted in this sample were 2.3 million or so clones; 90% to 95% of them appeared once. Of the sample, about 0.41% falls within the top ten clones. The sequenced sample was naive CD4+ T cells from PBMCs. Explained via the paper, the cell subset or site label denotes: CD45RA+ positively selected. These receptors all stem from a man between 18 and 35 years old in good health. Some clones in this sample may be carry-over from other donors' samples.

The chain has TRBV30 and TRBJ2-2; the D gene is possibly TRBD2 (6 bases). The CDR3 is made up of 20 amino acids. CDR1 GTSNPN and CDR2 SVGIG come from the germline V gene (reference sequence). Trimming stripped 0 bases from V and 4 bases from J, with 27 bases between. CDR3 bases: TGTGCCTGGAGTGTACGGTCCTCCGGGACTCGAAAACGGGGCACCGGGGAGCTGTTTTTT. It specifies CAWSVRSSGTRKRGTGELFF.

The chain is built from TRBV5-1 and TRBJ1-1; D unclear. Deletions cut 6 bases from V and 0 bases from J, with 15 bases between. Germline CDR1 reads SGHRS; CDR2 reads YFSETQ. The CDR3 has 15 amino acids. CDR3 DNA sequence: TGCGCCAGCAAATACCCCGGCGGAATGAACACTGAAGCTTTCTTT. Encoded protein: CASKYPGGMNTEAFF.

This chain's CDR3 is CASSPRTTGTNEKLFF. In DNA, the CDR3 is TGTGCCAGCAGCCCCCGGACGACAGGGACTAATGAAAAACTGTTTTTT. V is TRBV7-2 and J is TRBJ1-4; 7 nucleotides align to TRBD1. Unmatched junction bases numbered 8, after V lost 5 bases and J lost 2 bases. The length of the CDR3 is 16 residues. Germline assignment: CDR1 SGHTA and CDR2 FQGNSA.

This clone was detected only once. The CDR3 sequence: CASSADRVGYEQYF. CDR3 in DNA: TGTGCCAGCAGTGCAGACAGGGTGGGGTACGAGCAGTACTTC. V gene TRBV11-2 combines with J gene TRBJ2-7; 7 bases are a match to TRBD1. The CDR3 sequence is 14 residues long. CDR1 SGHAT and CDR2 FQNNGV come from the germline V gene. Unmatched junction bases numbered 9, after V lost 6 bases and J lost 4 bases.

This clone came up once. The gene calls are TRBV5-6 and TRBJ2-5, with no clear D. V lost 0 bases and J lost 7, with 10 bases in between. CDR1 and CDR2 from the germline V gene are SGHDT and YYEEEE. This CDR3 is 13 amino acids long. The CDR3: CASSLVGLTTQYF. CDR3 DNA: TGTGCCAGCAGCTTGGTCGGTCTGACGACCCAGTACTTC.

V usage is TRBV7-9 and J usage is TRBJ2-1, with 7 positions matching TRBD1. The CDR3 length is 12 residues. V was pared by 5 bases and J by 7 bases, with 2 bases of the junction left unmatched. The germline CDR1 and CDR2 sequences are SEHNR and FQNEAQ (reference sequence). The CDR3 reads CASSQGVNEQFF. CDR3 DNA sequence: TGTGCCAGCAGCCAGGGGGTGAATGAGCAGTTCTTC.

The V call is TRBV27, the J call TRBJ1-3; 7 bases agree with TRBD1. V was clipped by 4 bases and J by 2 bases; unmatched bases: 2. The CDR3 consists of 14 residues. Germline V gene data show CDR1 as MNHEY and CDR2 as SMNVEV (reference sequence). The CDR3 spells CASSWDSTGNTIYF. The CDR3 DNA sequence: TGTGCCAGCAGTTGGGACAGTACTGGAAACACCATATATTTT.

This chain connects TRBV28 to TRBJ2-3; possibly TRBD1 or TRBD2 for D (5 bases each). Looked up from germline, CDR1 is MDHEN and CDR2 is SYDVKM. V was clipped by 3 bases and J by 1 base, with 14 bases between them. The CDR3 covers 16 residues. CDR3 sequence: CASSFAGSPRTDTQYF. CDR3 coding DNA: TGTGCCAGCAGTTTCGCAGGGAGCCCTCGCACAGATACGCAGTATTTT.

The CDR3 spells CASSLTTSTGELFF. The DNA of the CDR3 is TGTGCCAGCAGCTTAACTACCTCGACCGGGGAGCTGTTTTTT. This chain uses TRBV7-6 with TRBJ2-2; D is uncertain. The ends were cut back, 2 bases at V and 5 bases at J, with 9 bases in the middle. The length of the CDR3 is 14 residues. Germline-derived CDR1 and CDR2 are SGHVS and FNYEAQ.

The rearrangement joins TRBV11-1 to TRBJ2-7; D is unclear. Germline V gene sequence: CDR1 SGHAT, CDR2 FQDESV (reference sequence). V was clipped by 5 bases and J by 0 bases, with 8 bases between them. The CDR3 runs to 13 residues. The DNA for the CDR3 is TGTGCCAGCAGCCTGTACAGCTCCTACGAGCAGTACTTC. Its protein is CASSLYSSYEQYF.

The chain recombines TRBV5-1 with TRBJ2-5; a possible D gene is TRBD2 (6 bases). V gave up 0 bases and J gave up 2 bases, with 11 bases separating them. The CDR3 loop spans 15 amino acids. Per the germline V gene, CDR1 is SGHRS and CDR2 is YFSETQ. CDR3 coding DNA: TGCGCCAGCAGCTTGGGTCCAGGGAGGCAAGAGACCCAGTACTTC. Translated, it gives CASSLGPGRQETQYF. Full variable domain (missing parts from reference TRBV5-1 and TRBJ2-5): KAGVTQTPRYLIKTRGQQVTLSCSPISGHRSVSWYQQTPGQGLQFLFEYFSETQRNKGNFPGRFSGRQFSNSRSEMNVSTLELGDSALYLCASSLGPGRQETQYFGPGTRLLVL.

The chain uses TRBV27 and TRBJ2-1, with TRBD2 identical over 16 bases. This CDR3 has 19 amino acids. Trimming cost V 5 bases and J 7 bases; bases outside gene matches: 14. The germline CDR1 and CDR2 sequences are MNHEY and SMNVEV (reference sequence). The CDR3 here is CASSPAGTSGRAQWNEQFF. The CDR3 DNA reads as TGTGCCAGCAGTCCCGCCGGGACTAGCGGGAGGGCCCAATGGAATGAGCAGTTCTTC.

V gene TRBV7-9 combines with J gene TRBJ1-5; D unresolved. The CDR3 contains 17 residues. Trimming took 5 bases from V and 3 from J, leaving 20 bases between them. In germline, CDR1 is SEHNR, CDR2 FQNEAQ (reference sequence). CDR3 protein: CASSTTLPGRNNQPQHF. CDR3 nucleotide sequence: TGTGCCAGCAGCACCACGTTGCCTGGCAGGAACAATCAGCCCCAGCATTTT.

This chain links TRBV2 with TRBJ1-3, with D tentatively TRBD1 (5 bases). Trimming cost V 6 bases and J 0 bases, with 12 bases left between them. Germline V lookup: CDR1 SNHLY, CDR2 FYNNEI. This CDR3 contains 15 residues. The CDR3 loop reads CASSADSFSGNTIYF. The CDR3 DNA follows: TGTGCCAGCAGCGCCGACAGCTTCTCTGGAAACACCATATATTTT.

The gene calls are TRBV27 and TRBJ1-4; tentative D call: TRBD1 (5 bases). V gave up 5 bases and J gave up 12 bases, with 16 bases separating them. The CDR3 totals 13 residues. Per germline, CDR1 MNHEY and CDR2 SMNVEV (reference sequence). The CDR3 reads CASSISRDRELFF. In DNA, the CDR3 is TGTGCCAGCAGTATTTCCAGGGATAGGGAACTGTTTTTT.

The genes are TRBV7-2 and TRBJ2-5; 9 bases line up with TRBD1. The CDR3 has 15 amino acids. V was clipped by 1 base and J by 1 base; unmatched bases: 1. Per germline, CDR1 SGHTA and CDR2 FQGNSA. DNA of the CDR3: TGTGCCAGCAGCTTAGGACAGGGGGTCCAAGAGACCCAGTACTTC. Translating it yields CASSLGQGVQETQYF.